This TCR beta chain stems from a study of cytomegalovirus exposure and HLA in healthy donors. For the study at large: A preliminary data release comprised roughly 80 million unique TCRs obtained from HLA-typed donors.

This clone was seen once. It was with 60 Vbeta and 13 Jbeta primers that the PCR ran. The repertoire was sequenced with immunoSEQ multiplex PCR; TCRdb's copy has only in-frame clones and lacks some. The sample carries some 56,000 clones, under 90% recorded once. This TCR came from a woman in her thirties or forties in good health and CMV-seronegative. The sequencing sample was made of PBMCs.

The CDR3 protein is CSGRTVTDTQYF. The DNA of the CDR3 is TGCAGCGGGAGGACAGTCACAGATACGCAGTATTTT. The chain employs TRBV29-1 and TRBJ2-3; TRBD1 might be the D (6 bases). Trimming removed 7 bases at V and 2 bases at J, with 10 bases between. The CDR3 has 12 amino acids. Germline CDR1 SQVTM, CDR2 ANQGSEA.